Listed below are T cell receptor beta chains from one sample, sequenced in a study of OX40 agonist ivuxolimab in advanced cancers. TCRdb's copy holds only in-frame clones and misses some; the assay was immunoSEQ multiplex PCR. The table records about 47,000 clones, less than 90% of them present only once. The sample here was CD4+ or CD8+ T cells sorted from blood, taken in a trial of the OX40 agonist ivuxolimab. Receptors were obtained from an adult with an advanced solid tumor such as melanoma, head and neck, liver or kidney cancer. The CDR3 runs from the conserved cysteine through the conserved F or W. The order of the fields is J gene, clone size, V gene, D gene, CDR3 DNA, CDR3 protein. D genes are given only for firm matches. The size of a clone is reported for some rows only, either as once, few or many, or as a class for expanded clones.

J: TRBJ2-7; size: .; V: TRBV10-3; D: .; DNA: TGTGCCATCAGTGACAGGAGCTCCTACGAGCAGTACTTC; CDR3: CAISDRSSYEQYF
J: TRBJ1-1; size: .; V: TRBV13; D: TRBD1; DNA: TGTGCCAGCAGCCCTGCCGGGACAGAGAACACTGAAGCTTTCTTT; CDR3: CASSPAGTENTEAFF
J: TRBJ2-5; size: .; V: TRBV19; D: .; DNA: TGTGCCAGTAGTCCCCGAGGGCAAGAGACCCAGTACTTC; CDR3: CASSPRGQETQYF
J: TRBJ2-2; size: .; V: TRBV4-1; D: .; DNA: TGCGCCAGCAGCCATGATGACACCCACTCGAACACCGGGGAGCTGTTTTTT; CDR3: CASSHDDTHSNTGELFF
J: TRBJ1-2; size: .; V: TRBV30; D: .; DNA: TGTGCCTGGAGTGAAGGACATTACTATGGCTACACCTTC; CDR3: CAWSEGHYYGYTF
J: TRBJ2-1; size: .; V: TRBV21-1; D: .; DNA: TGTGCCAGCAGCAGGGGAGTAGCGGGGAACAATGAGCAGTTCTTC; CDR3: CASSRGVAGNNEQFF
J: TRBJ2-5; size: few; V: TRBV7-3; D: .; DNA: TGTGCCAGCAGCCCCCTAAGTGTCCCCGGGGAGACCCAGTACTTC; CDR3: CASSPLSVPGETQYF
J: TRBJ1-5; size: .; V: TRBV6-1; D: .; DNA: TGTGCCAGCGCGGGGCAGGGAAATCAGCCCCAGCATTTT; CDR3: CASAGQGNQPQHF
J: TRBJ2-4; size: .; V: TRBV7-8; D: TRBD2; DNA: TGTGCCAGCAGCCTAAGGGAGGGGTCCGAAAACATTCAGTACTTC; CDR3: CASSLREGSENIQYF
J: TRBJ2-1; size: .; V: TRBV7-7; D: .; DNA: TGTGCCAGCAGCTTAGCAGGGCGGGGAGGCTTATACAATGAGCAGTTCTTC; CDR3: CASSLAGRGGLYNEQFF
J: TRBJ2-7; size: .; V: TRBV11-2; D: .; DNA: TGTGCCAGCAGCTTAGAAGTGGCCTCGATGGGCGAGCAGTACTTC; CDR3: CASSLEVASMGEQYF
J: TRBJ2-7; size: .; V: TRBV7-9; D: .; DNA: TGTGCCAGCAGCTCGGACACTCCCTACGAGCAGTACTTC; CDR3: CASSSDTPYEQYF
J: TRBJ2-7; size: once; V: TRBV27; D: TRBD2; DNA: TGTGTCAGCAGTTTATCCGCGGGACTAGCGGCTATATACGAGCAGTACTTC; CDR3: CVSSLSAGLAAIYEQYF
J: TRBJ2-7; size: once; V: TRBV30; D: TRBD1; DNA: TGTGCCTGGAGTACAGGGGGATCGGGCGAGCAGTACTTC; CDR3: CAWSTGGSGEQYF
J: TRBJ2-7; size: .; V: TRBV19; D: .; DNA: TGTGCCAGTAGTATACCACAGCTCTCCTACGAGCAGTACTTC; CDR3: CASSIPQLSYEQYF
J: TRBJ1-2; size: .; V: TRBV7-2; D: TRBD1; DNA: TGTGCCAGCAGCTCGGACAGGGTCTCTAACTATGGCTACACCTTC; CDR3: CASSSDRVSNYGYTF
J: TRBJ2-7; size: .; V: TRBV18; D: .; DNA: TGTGCCAGCTCACCACGGCAGGGCAACCCCTACGAGCAGTACTTC; CDR3: CASSPRQGNPYEQYF
J: TRBJ2-3; size: .; V: TRBV5-6; D: .; DNA: TGTGCCAGCAGCTTCCCCGACAGGATCAGCACAGATACGCAGTATTTT; CDR3: CASSFPDRISTDTQYF
J: TRBJ1-3; size: .; V: TRBV7-2; D: .; DNA: TGTGCCAGCAGCCAGGGAGTCTCGGTCGCAAACACCATATATTTT; CDR3: CASSQGVSVANTIYF
J: TRBJ1-3; size: .; V: TRBV5-6; D: .; DNA: TGTGCCAGCAGCTTGTCAGGGGTCGGAAACACCATATATTTT; CDR3: CASSLSGVGNTIYF
J: TRBJ2-7; size: once; V: TRBV5-1; D: TRBD1; DNA: TGCGCCAGCAGCTTGGGACAGGGAAATGACGAGCAGTACTTC; CDR3: CASSLGQGNDEQYF
J: TRBJ1-1; size: .; V: TRBV19; D: TRBD1; DNA: TGTGCCAGTAGTATACGGGACAGAGAAGTTTTCTTT; CDR3: CASSIRDREVFF
J: TRBJ1-1; size: .; V: TRBV7-2; D: .; DNA: TGTGCCAGCAGCCAAGCCTGGGGGATCACTGAAGCTTTCTTT; CDR3: CASSQAWGITEAFF
J: TRBJ2-1; size: .; V: TRBV4-3; D: .; DNA: TGCGCCAGCAGCCAAGATGCCAGGACCGAACTGTTCTTC; CDR3: CASSQDARTELFF
J: TRBJ1-1; size: .; V: TRBV30; D: .; DNA: TGTGCCGGGCGTCAGGGAGGGGGTGAAGCTTTCTTT; CDR3: CAGRQGGGEAFF
J: TRBJ2-7; size: .; V: TRBV5-6; D: .; DNA: TGTGCCAGCAGCTTCACTGAGAGCTCCTACGAGCAGTACTTC; CDR3: CASSFTESSYEQYF
J: TRBJ2-3; size: .; V: TRBV6-5; D: .; DNA: TGTGCCAGCAGTTACTCGGGGGTAGATACGCAGTATTTT; CDR3: CASSYSGVDTQYF
J: TRBJ2-3; size: .; V: TRBV9; D: TRBD1; DNA: TGTGCCAGCAGCGTCCAGGGGGCCGAATCAGATACGCAGTATTTT; CDR3: CASSVQGAESDTQYF
J: TRBJ1-2; size: .; V: TRBV23-1; D: .; DNA: TGCGCCAGCAGTCAATCCCCCCCCGACGGGTGGGGTGGCTACACCTTC; CDR3: CASSQSPPDGWGGYTF
J: TRBJ1-2; size: .; V: TRBV7-9; D: .; DNA: TGTGCCAGCAGCTCCCTTAATAGCTATGGCTACACCTTC; CDR3: CASSSLNSYGYTF
J: TRBJ1-6; size: .; V: TRBV11-2; D: .; DNA: TGTGCCAGCAGCTTAGAAGCCCGGACCAATTCACCCCTCCACTTT; CDR3: CASSLEARTNSPLHF
J: TRBJ2-3; size: .; V: TRBV7-7; D: .; DNA: TGTGCCAGCAGCCGAGCCTGGGCCGACACAGATACGCAGTATTTT; CDR3: CASSRAWADTDTQYF
J: TRBJ2-3; size: .; V: TRBV5-1; D: .; DNA: TGCGCCAGCAGCTTAGGGGGGGCGGCATCAGATACGCAGTATTTT; CDR3: CASSLGGAASDTQYF
J: TRBJ2-5; size: .; V: TRBV30; D: .; DNA: TGTGCCTGGAGTGGGGGGATCCAAGAGACCCAGTACTTC; CDR3: CAWSGGIQETQYF
J: TRBJ1-5; size: few; V: TRBV30; D: .; DNA: TGTGCCTGGAGTGTTGACCTAAGCAATCAGCCCCAGCATTTT; CDR3: CAWSVDLSNQPQHF
J: TRBJ2-1; size: .; V: TRBV30; D: TRBD1; DNA: TGTGCCTGTTTTTCGGGGACAGGGAACAATGAGCAGTTCTTC; CDR3: CACFSGTGNNEQFF
J: TRBJ2-7; size: .; V: TRBV2; D: TRBD2; DNA: TGTGCCAGCAGACCTAGCGGGGGGGCTGTGTACGAGCAGTACTTC; CDR3: CASRPSGGAVYEQYF
J: TRBJ2-1; size: .; V: TRBV14; D: TRBD2; DNA: TGTGCCAGCAGCCGACTAGCGGGGGTACCAGACAATGAGCAGTTCTTC; CDR3: CASSRLAGVPDNEQFF
J: TRBJ2-7; size: .; V: TRBV10-2; D: .; DNA: TGCGCCAGCAGTGAGTCAGCGAGCTCCTACGAGCAGTACTTC; CDR3: CASSESASSYEQYF
J: TRBJ2-3; size: .; V: TRBV6-5; D: TRBD1; DNA: TGTGCCAGCAGTTATGGGACAGGGCTTAGCACAGATACGCAGTATTTT; CDR3: CASSYGTGLSTDTQYF
J: TRBJ2-2; size: .; V: TRBV18; D: .; DNA: TGTGCCAGCTCACCCCCCGGAGGGGGTGCCGGGGAGCTGTTTTTT; CDR3: CASSPPGGGAGELFF
J: TRBJ2-3; size: .; V: TRBV5-1; D: .; DNA: TGCGCCAGCAGCTTGACAGGGACAGATACGCAGTATTTT; CDR3: CASSLTGTDTQYF
J: TRBJ2-5; size: few; V: TRBV2; D: TRBD2; DNA: TGTGCCAGCAGTGAATCATGGGCGGAGGGACTAGCGGGCCAAGAGACCCAGTACTTC; CDR3: CASSESWAEGLAGQETQYF
J: TRBJ2-7; size: .; V: TRBV27; D: .; DNA: TGTGCCAGCAGTTTAACCCTTTTGGGGGAGCAGTACTTC; CDR3: CASSLTLLGEQYF
J: TRBJ2-1; size: .; V: TRBV7-2; D: TRBD2; DNA: TGTGCCAGCATCATAAACCGGCGGGGGGCAAATGAGCAGTTCTTC; CDR3: CASIINRRGANEQFF